The clone carrying this T cell receptor beta chain has more than one count but fewer than ten. The target antigen is unknown. TCRdb passed the RT-PCR reads through MiXCR, listing each CDR3 protein once. This sample has just over 300,000 distinct CDR3 sequences; over 20% occur once, and the top ten carry approximately 10%. Trimming cost V 6 bases and J 4 bases; bases outside gene matches: 2. The CDR3 totals 14 residues. This sample stems from a study of response to subunit inactivated influenza vaccine. Study outcomes and limitations: Only a handful of new T cells, the authors suggested, are recruited with each seasonal influenza vaccination.

Sequencing used PBMCs from blood, obtained approximately 20 months after vaccination. The genes are TRBV12-3 or TRBV12-4 and TRBJ2-1; 11 bases align to TRBD2. This clonotype originated in a man aged 50-75 years who received an inactivated influenza vaccine. The CDR3 protein is CASRTSGNYNEQFF. The DNA of the CDR3 is TGTGCCAGCAGGACTAGCGGGAATTACAATGAGCAGTTCTTC.